Below, 22 T cell receptor beta chains from the same sample are listed, as sequenced in a study of T cell responses to AZD1222 COVID-19 vaccine. Some clones are missing from TCRdb's copy, which holds only in-frame ones; the method was immunoSEQ multiplex PCR. This sample yields about 150,000 clones, of which about nine tenths are seen a single time; 6.9% belongs to the top ten. The material sequenced was peripheral blood, taken after recovery from COVID-19. The source of these receptors is an adult who had recovered from COVID-19.

J is TRBJ1-5 and V is TRBV18; D unresolved. This CDR3 comprises 18 residues. Trimming stripped 0 bases from V and 2 bases from J, with 17 bases between. The germline V gene encodes CDR1 KGHSH and CDR2 LQKENI. The CDR3 reads CASSPPSRGGQGNQPQHF. The DNA of the CDR3 is TGTGCCAGCTCACCACCGAGTAGAGGTGGGCAAGGCAATCAGCCCCAGCATTTT.

J is TRBJ2-3 and V is TRBV15; D is tentatively TRBD1 or TRBD2 (5 bases each). The CDR3 runs to 16 residues. Trimming removed 3 bases at V and 3 bases at J, with 16 bases between. Germline loops: CDR1 LNHNV, CDR2 YYDKDF (reference sequence). The CDR3 region is CATSRSGTRVTDTQYF. The CDR3 DNA follows: TGTGCCACCAGCAGGTCCGGGACCCGGGTGACAGATACGCAGTATTTT.

The V call is TRBV9, the J call TRBJ2-7, with D possibly being TRBD1 or TRBD2 (5 bases each). Germline CDR1 SGDLS, CDR2 YYNGEE. The CDR3 spans 14 residues. Trimming left V 0 bases short and J 3 bases short, with 10 bases between. The CDR3 sequence is CASSVGGTDYEQYF. The DNA for the CDR3 is TGTGCCAGCAGCGTAGGTGGGACCGACTACGAGCAGTACTTC.

V usage is TRBV28 and J usage is TRBJ1-2; weak D call: TRBD1 (5 bases). Deletions cut 2 bases from V and 4 bases from J, with 8 bases between. Germline assignment: CDR1 MDHEN and CDR2 SYDVKM. The CDR3 covers 13 residues. The CDR3 sequence is CASSLRQFYGYTF. Here the CDR3 DNA reads TGTGCCAGCAGTTTACGACAGTTCTATGGCTACACCTTC.

The rearrangement uses TRBV9 and TRBJ2-1; TRBD1 aligns across 8 bases. With V trimmed by 4 bases and J by 4 bases, 10 bases remained unmatched. The CDR3 extends over 16 amino acids. CDR1 and CDR2 from the germline V gene are SGDLS and YYNGEE. The CDR3 region is CASSRIAGGEYNEQFF. CDR3 nucleotides: TGTGCCAGCAGCAGGATCGCAGGGGGCGAGTACAATGAGCAGTTCTTC.

The chain has TRBV29-1 and TRBJ2-1; D possibly uses TRBD1 or TRBD2 (5 bases each). This CDR3 is 13 amino acids long. Germline V lookup: CDR1 SQVTM, CDR2 ANQGSEA. The CDR3 region has the DNA TGCAGTGGGTGGGGGACCGCCTACAATGAGCAGTTCTTC. Protein product: CSGWGTAYNEQFF.

This chain connects TRBV4-1 to TRBJ1-3, with 8 nucleotides matching TRBD1. This CDR3 is built from 16 residues. The ends lost 2 bases at V and 4 bases at J; junction bases unmatched: 7. Germline CDR1 reads MGHRA; CDR2 reads YSYEKL. CDR3 coding DNA: TGCGCCAGCAGCCAACCGACAGGGGAGGCCGGAAACACCATATATTTT. It yields the protein CASSQPTGEAGNTIYF.

The genes are TRBV4-3 and TRBJ1-3, with 8 bases matching TRBD1. There are 14 residues in the CDR3. From germline, CDR1 is LGHNA and CDR2 YSLEER. V lost 4 bases and J lost 4; bases outside the gene matches: 3. The CDR3 DNA is TGCGCCAGCAGCCCGGACAGGGCGGGAAACACCATATATTTT. Translated: CASSPDRAGNTIYF.

The rearrangement links TRBV11-2 to TRBJ2-1; 7 nucleotides line up with TRBD2. Germline V CDR1 and CDR2: SGHAT, FQNNGV. V was clipped by 1 base and J by 9 bases; unmatched bases: 18. The CDR3 length is 18 residues. The CDR3 loop reads CASSLVRRAGDQRGEQFF. DNA of the CDR3: TGTGCCAGCAGCTTAGTTAGGCGCGCGGGGGACCAACGGGGTGAGCAGTTCTTC.

The chain carries TRBV5-6 and TRBJ1-6, with D uncertain. The CDR3 consists of 14 residues. Germline CDR1 SGHDT, CDR2 YYEEEE. With 1 base removed from V and 6 bases from J, the gap between germline ends came to 8 bases. DNA for the CDR3: TGTGCCAGCAGCTTGCGAGGGATTAATTCACCCCTCCACTTT. This codes for CASSLRGINSPLHF.

This clone was seen more than once but under ten times. V usage is TRBV27 and J usage is TRBJ2-1; D remains ambiguous. The V end was cut by 6 bases, the J end by 3 bases, with 6 bases between. This CDR3 is built from 12 residues. Germline CDR1 is MNHEY and CDR2 is SMNVEV (reference sequence). DNA for the CDR3: TGTGCCAGCAGAGACGGCTACAATGAGCAGTTCTTC. This gives the protein CASRDGYNEQFF.

The V gene is TRBV5-8, the J gene TRBJ2-7, with TRBD1 as a possible D gene (6 bases). The CDR3 runs 10 residues. Germline CDR1 SGHTS, CDR2 YDEGEE. Deletions cut 6 bases from V and 10 bases from J, with 11 bases between. CDR3 nucleotide sequence: TGTGCCAGCAACTTACAGGGCCAGTACTTC. This sequence encodes CASNLQGQYF. Supplemented by reference TRBV5-8 and TRBJ2-7, the full variable domain reads EAGVTQSPTHLIKTRGQQATLRCSPISGHTSVYWYQQALGLGLQFLLWYDEGEERNRGNFPPRFSGRQFPNYSSELNVNALELEDSALYLCASNLQGQYFGPGTRLTVT.

This clone has just one count. This sequence joins TRBV6-1 and TRBJ2-5, with no clear D. The germline V gene has CDR1 MNHNS and CDR2 SASEGT. V was cut by 3 bases and J by 4 bases, with 3 bases left in between. The CDR3 covers 11 residues. The CDR3 loop reads CASSEVETQYF. DNA for the CDR3: TGTGCCAGCAGTGAGGTAGAGACCCAGTACTTC.

The gene calls are TRBV10-1 and TRBJ2-1, with 9 positions matching TRBD1. Germline V lookup: CDR1 WNHNN, CDR2 SYGVQD (reference sequence). CDR3 length: 15 amino acids. Trimming took 6 bases from V and 4 from J; bases not matched to a gene: 7. The CDR3 DNA is TGCGCCAGCAGCCCCACCGGGACAGGGTACAATGAGCAGTTCTTC. Its translation is CASSPTGTGYNEQFF.

The rearrangement joins TRBV3-1 (or the pseudogene TRBV3-2) to TRBJ2-1; 11 nucleotides match TRBD2. The trim removed 5 bases at V and 9 bases at J, leaving 9 bases unmatched. The CDR3 is 15 amino acids. The germline V gene encodes CDR1 LGHDT and CDR2 YNNKEL (reference sequence). This CDR3 reads CASSFRLAGSLEQFF. As DNA, the CDR3 is TGTGCCAGCAGCTTTCGACTAGCGGGATCACTTGAGCAGTTCTTC.

The chain couples TRBV27 to TRBJ2-7, with TRBD2 matching 8 bases. This CDR3 has 17 amino acids. The germline V gene has CDR1 MNHEY and CDR2 SMNVEV (reference sequence). The V and J ends lost 4 bases and 1 base, in that order; junction bases with no gene match: 12. The CDR3 DNA is TGTGCCAGCAGTTACACCTTCTTGGCGGGAGGATCCTACGAGCAGTACTTC. Encoded protein: CASSYTFLAGGSYEQYF.

V and J are TRBV9 and TRBJ2-3; possibly TRBD1 or TRBD2 for D (5 bases each). The germline CDR1 and CDR2 sequences are SGDLS and YYNGEE. Trimming removed 0 bases from V and 3 bases from J, with 14 bases in between. The length of the CDR3 is 16 residues. The CDR3 region has the DNA TGTGCCAGCAGCGTAGCATCGAGGGGTCCAACAGATACGCAGTATTTT. It translates to CASSVASRGPTDTQYF. Full variable domain (rest looked up from reference TRBV9 and TRBJ2-3): DSGVTQTPKHLITATGQRVTLRCSPRSGDLSVYWYQQSLDQGLQFLIQYYNGEERAKGNILERFSAQQFPDLHSELNLSSLELGDSALYFCASSVASRGPTDTQYFGPGTRLTVL.

The chain has TRBV6-5 and TRBJ1-1, with TRBD1 as a possible D gene (6 bases). V was shortened by 8 bases and J by 5 bases, with 21 bases between the two germline ends. Germline V CDR1 and CDR2: MNHEY, SVGAGI. The CDR3 contains 15 residues. Here the CDR3 DNA reads TGTGCCAGCCATAAAGGGTCAGGGGATGGGACTGAAGCTTTCTTT. Amino acid sequence: CASHKGSGDGTEAFF.

The table lists this clone with a count of one. The chain recombines TRBV4-2 with TRBJ2-2; weak D call: TRBD1 (6 bases). There are 16 residues in the CDR3. CDR1 is LGHNA and CDR2 is YNFKEQ in the germline V gene. V lost 4 bases to trimming and J lost 1 base, with 13 bases between them. CDR3 DNA sequence: TGTGCCAGCAGCCCGGACAGACAAAAGAACACCGGGGAGCTGTTTTTT. Translation: CASSPDRQKNTGELFF.

The chain recombines TRBV24-1 with TRBJ1-5; no clear D. V shed 9 bases and J shed 14 bases, with 10 bases lying between them. Germline CDR1 is KGHDR and CDR2 is SFDVKD. CDR3 length equals 9 residues. For the CDR3, the DNA is TGTGCCACCGGGCTTACCGAGCATTTT. This gives the protein CATGLTEHF.

The genes are TRBV4-3 and TRBJ1-1; D unresolved. CDR1 LGHNA and CDR2 YSLEER come from the germline V gene. The V and J ends lost 1 base and 0 bases respectively, with 9 bases between them. CDR3 size: 15 residues. The CDR3: CASSQAETMNTEAFF. In DNA form, the CDR3 reads TGCGCCAGCAGCCAAGCAGAAACAATGAACACTGAAGCTTTCTTT.

The chain couples TRBV7-2 to TRBJ2-7; D uncertain. Germline V gene data show CDR1 as SGHTA and CDR2 as FQGNSA. Trimming left V 3 bases short and J 5 bases short, with 17 bases between. This CDR3 comprises 15 residues. The CDR3 region has the DNA TGTGCCAGCAGCTTTCGGGCCCGATCCTTAGACGAGCAGTACTTC. Protein: CASSFRARSLDEQYF. Variable domain in full (rest from reference TRBV7-2 and TRBJ2-7): GAGVSQSPSNKVTEKGKDVELRCDPISGHTALYWYRQSLGQGLEFLIYFQGNSAPDKSGLPSDRFSAERTGGSVSTLTIQRTQQEDSAVYLCASSFRARSLDEQYFGPGTRLTVT.